Listed below are T cell receptor beta chains from one sample, sequenced in a study of HIV-infected children after antiretroviral therapy interruption. TCRdb reprocessed the 3' RACE reads with MiXCR, giving one entry per CDR3 protein. The data show thousands of distinct CDR3 sequences, with roughly 15% seen just once and approximately 13% held by the top ten. Sequenced material: CD45RO+ CD8+ T cells from PBMCs, pooled from several time points, taken from a donor given antiretroviral therapy, either interrupted or continuous. Receptors originate from a pool of human donors with HIV. Both conserved end residues are part of each CDR3. The D gene is left open where the match is weak. Rows may omit the clone size; those that give it use once, few, many or a size class.

len,v_gene,j_gene,abundance,d_gene,CDR3nt,CDR3aa
15,TRBV10-1,TRBJ2-3,NA,NA,TGCGCCAGCAGTGAGTCCGGGCTGCCCACAGATACGCAGTATTTT,CASSESGLPTDTQYF
14,TRBV5-4,TRBJ1-1,few,TRBD1,TGTGCCAGCAGCTTGGGACAGGGGAGCACTGAAGCTTTCTTT,CASSLGQGSTEAFF
13,TRBV29-1,TRBJ2-7,medium-sized,NA,TGCAGCGTTGATGATGGGGGGCCCTACGAGCAGTACTTC,CSVDDGGPYEQYF
15,TRBV20-1,TRBJ1-4,medium-sized,TRBD1,TGCAGTGCCCCTGCCGGGACAGGGTATAATGAAAAACTGTTTTTT,CSAPAGTGYNEKLFF
13,TRBV18,TRBJ2-5,many,NA,TGTGCCAGCTCACCAATATCCCAAGAGACCCAGTACTTC,CASSPISQETQYF
13,TRBV5-1,TRBJ1-2,medium-sized,NA,TGCGCCAGCAGCTTTTCAGGGGTCTATGGCTACACCTTC,CASSFSGVYGYTF
16,TRBV6-6,TRBJ2-2,NA,NA,TGTGCCAGCAGGAACCTCCACGGGGTTGGGGCCGGGGAGCTGTTTTTT,CASRNLHGVGAGELFF
13,TRBV30,TRBJ2-3,many,NA,TGTGCCTGGAGTGTCAAGACCACAGATACGCAGTATTTT,CAWSVKTTDTQYF
16,TRBV13,TRBJ1-2,many,NA,TGTGCCAGCACCACAACCGGGTGGGGGTCTACACTTGGCTACACCTTC,CASTTTGWGSTLGYTF
13,TRBV11-2,TRBJ1-5,NA,NA,TGTGCCAGCAGCTTAGATTTTGCTCAGCCCCAGCATTTT,CASSLDFAQPQHF
13,TRBV19,TRBJ1-1,many,NA,TGTGCCAGTAGTACAAAAAGAAACACTGAAGCTTTCTTT,CASSTKRNTEAFF
15,TRBV7-3,TRBJ2-3,medium-sized,TRBD1,TGTGCCAGCAGCCCCCGACAGGGGAGTACAGATACGCAGTATTTT,CASSPRQGSTDTQYF
19,TRBV9,TRBJ2-1,NA,TRBD2,TGTGCCAGCAGCGCTGAGCCCTATAGCGGGAGGTGGTCCTACAATGAGCAGTTCTTC,CASSAEPYSGRWSYNEQFF
14,TRBV24-1,TRBJ2-7,many,NA,TGTGCCACCAGTGATTCGAGGGCCGGCTACGAGCAGTACTTC,CATSDSRAGYEQYF
13,TRBV7-9,TRBJ1-1,many,NA,TGTGCCAGCAGCTTAGTAGGGGTCGCTGAAGCTTTCTTT,CASSLVGVAEAFF
15,TRBV12-3/TRBV12-4,TRBJ2-2,many,TRBD1,TGTGCCAGCAGTGATCAGGGGGCGCAGATCGGGGAGCTGTTTTTT,CASSDQGAQIGELFF
15,TRBV28,TRBJ2-1,many,TRBD1,TGTGCCAGCAGTTCTTGGACAGGGGTTTTCAATGAGCAGTTCTTC,CASSSWTGVFNEQFF
14,TRBV7-2,TRBJ2-3,many,NA,TGTGCCAGCAGCTTAGAATTGCCCACAGATACGCAGTATTTT,CASSLELPTDTQYF
12,TRBV12-5,TRBJ1-6,many,NA,TGTGCTAGTGGTTTGGTAGAATCACCCCTCCACTTT,CASGLVESPLHF
15,TRBV5-1,TRBJ2-7,many,NA,TGCGCCAGCAGCGCTGGAGCGGGCCAATCCTACGAGCAGTACTTC,CASSAGAGQSYEQYF
15,TRBV5-1,TRBJ2-7,many,TRBD1,TGCGCCAGCAGCTTCGACAGGGGGAGCTCCTACGAGCAGTACTTC,CASSFDRGSSYEQYF
14,TRBV12-3/TRBV12-4,TRBJ1-1,NA,NA,TGTGCCAGCAGCTCCGGGCCTGGGAACACTGAAGCTTTCTTT,CASSSGPGNTEAFF
13,TRBV7-3,TRBJ2-1,large,TRBD1,TGTGCCAGCAGCTTAACGGGGACAGGGGAGGAGTTCTTC,CASSLTGTGEEFF
17,TRBV2,TRBJ2-7,NA,TRBD1,TGTGCCAGCACCATGAGGGACAGGGGGCTAGATTCCTACGAGCAGTACTTC,CASTMRDRGLDSYEQYF
13,TRBV28,TRBJ2-2,many,NA,TGTGCCAGCAATCGTCCGAACACCGGGGAGCTGTTTTTT,CASNRPNTGELFF
14,TRBV3-1,TRBJ2-1,NA,NA,TGTGCCAGCAGCCAAGGCTTCGGGAGCGATGAGCAGTTCTTC,CASSQGFGSDEQFF
17,TRBV12-5,TRBJ2-7,NA,NA,TGTGCTAGTGGTTTGGTACGTGGACAGCTGAGCTCCTACGAGCAGTACTTC,CASGLVRGQLSSYEQYF
16,TRBV12-5,TRBJ2-6,many,NA,TGTGCTAGTGGTTTGGTAGTAGGCTCTGGGGCCAACGTCCTGACTTTC,CASGLVVGSGANVLTF
15,TRBV11-2,TRBJ2-2,few,NA,TGTGCCAGCATCTCCCTACCACCGAACACCGGGGAGCTGTTTTTT,CASISLPPNTGELFF
13,TRBV28,TRBJ2-1,few,NA,TGTGCCACTGACCGGGGGTACAACAATGAGCAGTTCTTC,CATDRGYNNEQFF
12,TRBV28,TRBJ1-5,many,NA,TGTGCCAGCAGATTGGGGTTTCAGCCCCAGCATTTT,CASRLGFQPQHF
13,TRBV24-1,TRBJ2-1,many,NA,TGTGCCACCAGTGGACCTTCGGACAATGAGCAGTTCTTC,CATSGPSDNEQFF
13,TRBV24-1,TRBJ1-1,many,NA,TGTGCCACCAGCGGAGAGGGGAACACTGAAGCTTTCTTT,CATSGEGNTEAFF
15,TRBV5-1,TRBJ1-5,many,NA,TGCGCCAGCAGCTTGGAACAGTCCTTTGATCAGCCCCAGCATTTT,CASSLEQSFDQPQHF